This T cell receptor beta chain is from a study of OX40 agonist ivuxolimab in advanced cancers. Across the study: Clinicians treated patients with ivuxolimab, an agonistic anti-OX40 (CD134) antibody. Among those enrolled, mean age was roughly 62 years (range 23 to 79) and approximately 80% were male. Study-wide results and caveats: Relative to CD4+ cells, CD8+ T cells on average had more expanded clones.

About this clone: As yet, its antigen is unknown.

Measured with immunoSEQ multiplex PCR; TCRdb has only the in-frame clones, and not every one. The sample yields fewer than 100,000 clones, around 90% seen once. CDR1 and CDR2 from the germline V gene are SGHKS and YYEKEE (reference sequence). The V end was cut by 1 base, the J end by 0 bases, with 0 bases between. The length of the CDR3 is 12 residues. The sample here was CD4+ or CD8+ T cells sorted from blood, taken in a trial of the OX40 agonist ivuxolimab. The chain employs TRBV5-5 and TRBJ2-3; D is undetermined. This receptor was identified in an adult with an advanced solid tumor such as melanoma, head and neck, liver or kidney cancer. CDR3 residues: CASSLSTDTQYF. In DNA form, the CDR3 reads TGTGCCAGCAGCTTGAGCACAGATACGCAGTATTTT.